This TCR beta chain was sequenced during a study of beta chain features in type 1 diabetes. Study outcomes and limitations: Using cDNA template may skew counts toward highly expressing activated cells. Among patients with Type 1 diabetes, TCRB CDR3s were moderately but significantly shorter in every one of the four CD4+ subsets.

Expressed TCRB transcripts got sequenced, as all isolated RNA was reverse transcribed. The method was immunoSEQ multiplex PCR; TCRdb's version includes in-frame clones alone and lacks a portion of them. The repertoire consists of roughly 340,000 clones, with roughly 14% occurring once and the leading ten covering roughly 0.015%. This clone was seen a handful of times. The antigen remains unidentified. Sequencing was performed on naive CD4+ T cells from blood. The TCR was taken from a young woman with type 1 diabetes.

CDR3 nucleotides: TGTGCCTGGAGTGTACTAGATGGGGTTGAGCAGTTCTTC. Amino acids: CAWSVLDGVEQFF. This chain uses TRBV30 with TRBJ2-1; a possible D gene is TRBD2 (5 bases). Germline CDR1 GTSNPN, CDR2 SVGIG (reference sequence). This CDR3 contains 13 residues. With 0 bases removed from V and 9 bases from J, the gap between germline ends came to 12 bases.